This entry lists 27 T cell receptor beta chains sequenced from one sample in a study of HIV-infected children after antiretroviral therapy interruption. Noted treatment: PENTA 11 planned treatment interruption arm or continuous ART arm. RNA-based 3' RACE libraries used unique molecular identifiers. TCRdb used MiXCR to reprocess the 3' RACE reads, holding one entry per CDR3 protein. This table holds about 15,000 distinct CDR3 sequences, roughly 3.5% found once. The material sequenced was CD45RA+ CD4+ T cells from PBMCs, taken from a donor given antiretroviral therapy, either interrupted or continuous. The subset: naive CD4+ CD45RA+ CD45RO- T cells. The source of these receptors is a child between 2 and 17 years old with HIV.

This clonotype was seen repeatedly, ten times or more. This sequence joins TRBV18 and TRBJ2-7; tentative D call: TRBD1 (6 bases). Germline V gene data show CDR1 as KGHSH and CDR2 as LQKENI. CDR3 size: 15 residues. The V gene lost 6 bases and the J gene lost 5 bases, with 20 bases spanning the gap. In DNA form, the CDR3 reads TGTGCCAGCTCGGTTCTCCTGTTGGGGGCCGACGAGCAGTACTTC. The encoded protein is CASSVLLLGADEQYF.

In its sample, this clonotype was seen many times. Its ends do not fully match the called genes, so a read error is possible. The J gene is TRBJ2-5, the V gene TRBV12-3 or TRBV12-4; TRBD1 is a possible D gene (6 bases). The CDR3 loop spans 13 amino acids. CDR3 nucleotides: TGTGCAAGCAGCTCTGGGGGCCAAGACACCCAGTACTTT. It yields the protein CASSSGGQDTQYF.

This clonotype was counted ten times or more. This sequence joins TRBV3-1 and TRBJ2-7, with 7 positions matching TRBD2. CDR1 LGHDT and CDR2 YNNKEL come from the germline V gene (reference sequence). The junction had 8 bases not matched to a gene; V was cut back by 3 bases and J by 3 bases. The CDR3 sequence is 15 residues long. DNA of the CDR3: TGTGCCAGCAGCCAGAATCCGGCGGGGGACTACGAGCAGTACTTC. It is translated as CASSQNPAGDYEQYF.

Many counts were recorded for this clonotype. The rearrangement links TRBV11-1 to TRBJ1-1, with D unresolved. Germline V gives CDR1 SGHAT, CDR2 FQDESV (reference sequence). The CDR3 runs to 15 residues. Trimming removed 0 bases from V and 0 bases from J, with 8 bases in between. CDR3 amino acids: CASSLAASLNTEAFF. The CDR3 bases are TGTGCCAGCAGCTTAGCTGCCAGCCTGAACACTGAAGCTTTCTTT.

This clonotype was seen at least ten times. This chain uses TRBV4-3 with TRBJ2-7, with a possible D match to TRBD1 (5 bases). The length of the CDR3 is 16 residues. The V end lost 5 bases, the J end lost 2 bases, and 19 bases lay between the germline ends. Germline CDR1 reads LGHNA; CDR2 reads YSLEER. The CDR3 loop reads CASSSEVTRQPYEQYF. In DNA, the CDR3 is TGCGCCAGCAGCTCCGAGGTTACCCGACAGCCCTACGAGCAGTACTTC.

This clonotype showed up many times. V gene TRBV3-1 combines with J gene TRBJ2-7; D possibly corresponds to TRBD1 (5 bases). Trimming left V 1 base short and J 3 bases short, with 13 bases between. Looked up from germline, CDR1 is LGHDT and CDR2 is YNNKEL (reference sequence). This CDR3 spans 15 amino acids. The CDR3 sequence: CASSQGLQEIYEQYF. The DNA for the CDR3 is TGTGCCAGCAGCCAAGGGCTACAGGAGATCTACGAGCAGTACTTC.

At least ten counts were recorded for this clonotype. The V gene is TRBV2, the J gene TRBJ2-2; D gene ambiguous. Germline V gene data show CDR1 as SNHLY and CDR2 as FYNNEI. Trimming removed 5 bases at V and 6 bases at J, with 4 bases between. The CDR3 runs to 11 residues. In DNA form, the CDR3 reads TGTGCCAGCAGTTACGCCGGGGAGCTGTTTTTT. Amino acids: CASSYAGELFF.

This clonotype was seen at least ten times. The V gene is TRBV6-5, the J gene TRBJ2-7; TRBD2 aligns across 12 bases. The CDR3 sequence is 16 residues long. V lost 0 bases to trimming and J lost 6 bases; unmatched junction nucleotides: 6. Germline loops: CDR1 MNHEY, CDR2 SVGAGI. CDR3 loop: CASSYSLAGGPGEQYF. CDR3 bases: TGTGCCAGCAGTTACTCGCTAGCGGGGGGGCCGGGCGAGCAGTACTTC.

At least ten counts were recorded for this clonotype. This chain connects TRBV20-1 to TRBJ1-2; no definite D call. The CDR3 runs 11 residues. CDR1 and CDR2 from the germline V gene are DFQATT and SNEGSKA (reference sequence). Deletions cut 1 base from V and 8 bases from J, with 8 bases between. CDR3 in amino acids: CSARGTVGYTF. The CDR3 DNA is TGCAGTGCTAGAGGCACGGTCGGCTACACCTTC.

In this sample, this clonotype turned up many times. The rearrangement uses TRBV27 and TRBJ2-1, with a weak D call TRBD1 (5 bases). Germline-derived CDR1 and CDR2 are MNHEY and SMNVEV (reference sequence). This CDR3 has 13 amino acids. Trimming stripped 7 bases from V and 14 bases from J, with 21 bases between. The DNA of the CDR3 is TGTGCCAGCACCTCCCTCAACGGCGGACAAAAGTTCTTC. It yields the protein CASTSLNGGQKFF.

Only a few counts were recorded for this clonotype. A much bigger clone sits one base away, suggesting this may be a read error. This sequence joins TRBV7-9 and TRBJ2-5; possibly TRBD2 for D (5 bases). The CDR3 has 16 amino acids. Germline V gene lookup returns CDR1 SEHNR and CDR2 FQNEAQ (reference sequence). The ends were cut back, 2 bases at V and 0 bases at J, with 13 bases in the middle. CDR3 sequence (DNA): TGTGCCAGCAGCTTACGCGGAGGATTTTACCAAGAGACCCAGTACTTC. The encoded protein is CASSLRGGFYQETQYF.

This clonotype was recorded at least ten times. The chain is built from TRBV27 and TRBJ2-7, with TRBD1 identical over 7 bases. J gave up 0 bases and V 5 bases, and 13 bases lay outside the gene matches. The CDR3 totals 17 residues. Germline V gives CDR1 MNHEY, CDR2 SMNVEV (reference sequence). CDR3 bases: TGTGCCAGCAGTCTACGGCGACAGGGACGAGACTCCTACGAGCAGTACTTC. This gives the protein CASSLRRQGRDSYEQYF.

There are many counts of this clonotype. This chain uses TRBV27 with TRBJ2-7; TRBD1 or TRBD2 may be the D gene (6 bases each). V lost 7 bases and J lost 0, with 10 bases in between. There are 13 residues in the CDR3. Germline CDR1 reads MNHEY; CDR2 reads SMNVEV (reference sequence). The CDR3 region is CASMEGGSYEQYF. In DNA, the CDR3 is TGTGCCAGCATGGAGGGGGGCTCCTACGAGCAGTACTTC.

This clonotype was counted ten times or more. This sequence joins TRBV12-3 or TRBV12-4 and TRBJ1-1, with D unresolved. CDR3 length: 13 amino acids. Trimming shortened V by 2 bases and J by 2 bases, and 6 bases separated the two germline ends. The CDR3 region is CASSLRSNTEAFF. In DNA, the CDR3 is TGTGCCAGCAGTTTACGAAGTAACACTGAAGCTTTCTTT.

This clonotype is labeled as medium-sized. This chain joins TRBV12-3 or TRBV12-4 and TRBJ2-1; D remains ambiguous. V was clipped by 3 bases and J by 15 bases, with 15 bases between them. The CDR3 consists of 12 residues. The CDR3 loop is CASSFGRSPGFF. The CDR3, as DNA: TGTGCCAGCAGTTTTGGGCGGTCCCCCGGGTTCTTC.

The sample holds many counts of this clonotype. This chain links TRBV12-3 or TRBV12-4 with TRBJ1-5; D is unresolved. Trimming cost V 3 bases and J 3 bases, with 12 bases left between them. This CDR3 has 15 amino acids. CDR3 DNA sequence: TGTGCCAGCAGTTTTCGCGTCCCCTCCAATCAGCCCCAGCATTTT. Protein sequence: CASSFRVPSNQPQHF.

This clonotype has ten or more counts. CDR3 residues: CASSLFRDRVKNEQFF. The CDR3 DNA reads TGCGCCAGCAGCTTGTTTCGGGACAGGGTTAAGAATGAGCAGTTCTTC. This chain uses TRBV5-1 with TRBJ2-1, with 9 positions matching TRBD1. V was pared by 1 base and J by 7 bases, with 9 bases of the junction left unmatched. The germline CDR1 and CDR2 sequences are SGHRS and YFSETQ. The CDR3 is made up of 16 amino acids.

This clonotype occurred many times. The chain is built from TRBV28 and TRBJ2-7; TRBD1 agrees at 11 bases. The CDR3 sequence is 16 residues long. CDR1 is MDHEN and CDR2 is SYDVKM in the germline V gene. V was pared by 6 bases and J by 6 bases, with 13 bases of the junction left unmatched. The CDR3 DNA follows: TGTGCCAGCAGGGCGGCCCCCGGGACAGGGGGGGGCGAGCAGTACTTC. Its protein is CASRAAPGTGGGEQYF.

This clonotype was detected only a few times. An end of the junction does not agree with germline; a read error may underlie this. The chain joins TRBV7-8 to TRBJ2-3; a possible D gene is TRBD2 (6 bases). Germline V gene sequence: CDR1 SGHVS, CDR2 FQNEAQ. The CDR3 contains 17 residues. CDR3 bases: TGTGCAAGCAGCTTAAAGGGACTGGGGCTTAGTGCAGAAACGCTGTATTTT. Its protein is CASSLKGLGLSAETLYF. The full variable domain, with the rest looked up from reference TRBV7-8 and TRBJ2-3, is GAGVSQSPRYKVAKRGQDVALRCDPISGHVSLFWYQQALGQGPEFLTYFQNEAQLDKSGLPSDRFFAERPEGSVSTLKIQRTQQEDSAVYLCASSLKGLGLSAETLYFGPGTRLTVL.

This clonotype was picked up many times. J is TRBJ1-4 and V is TRBV7-1; TRBD1 matches at 7 bases. TRBV7-1 is placed among ORFs of uncertain function. The CDR3 runs 15 residues. Germline trimming cut 3 bases from V and 7 bases from J; bases unmatched to any gene: 8. The CDR3 protein is CASSSIQGKREKLFF. The DNA of the CDR3 is TGTGCCAGCAGCTCTATACAGGGGAAGCGTGAAAAACTGTTTTTT.

In this sample, this clonotype turned up many times. The rearrangement uses TRBV7-8 and TRBJ2-7; the D gene is possibly TRBD2 (6 bases). The germline V and J ends were trimmed by 3 bases and 3 bases, with 15 bases remaining between them. The germline V gene has CDR1 SGHVS and CDR2 FQNEAQ. The CDR3 spans 15 residues. The CDR3: CASSLPGGAGYEQYF. The CDR3 bases are TGTGCCAGCAGCTTGCCCGGAGGGGCCGGCTACGAGCAGTACTTC.

This clonotype was observed many times. The chain couples TRBV19 to TRBJ1-2; TRBD1 matches 9 bases. Germline loops: CDR1 LNHDA, CDR2 SQIVND (reference sequence). The CDR3 is 13 residues long. Trimming removed 6 bases from V and 8 bases from J; junction bases left unmatched: 7. The DNA of the CDR3 is TGTGCCAGTAGCCCGGGACAGGGATACGGCTACACCTTC. Translation gives CASSPGQGYGYTF.

In its sample, this clonotype was seen many times. V and J are TRBV28 and TRBJ1-2; D gene uncertain. Trimming pared 4 bases from V and 5 bases from J, leaving 5 bases between. The germline V gene has CDR1 MDHEN and CDR2 SYDVKM. The CDR3 spans 11 residues. The CDR3 DNA reads as TGTGCCAGCAGTTCGTATTATGGCTACACCTTC. Translation gives CASSSYYGYTF.

Note on this clonotype: The junction does not match germline at one end; this may be a read error. The chain joins TRBV27 to TRBJ2-7; 9 bases line up with TRBD1. The CDR3 sequence is 15 residues long. Looked up from germline, CDR1 is MNHEY and CDR2 is SMNVEV (reference sequence). The CDR3 DNA reads as TGCACCAGCAGTCTCACCGGGGACAGGGAACACGAGCAGTACTTC. Protein product: CTSSLTGDREHEQYF.

Ten or more counts support this clonotype. CDR3 sequence reads: CASSYGDRVSEQFF. DNA for the CDR3: TGTGCCAGCAGTTACGGTGACAGGGTCAGTGAGCAGTTCTTC. The chain has TRBV6-5 and TRBJ2-1; 7 bases map to TRBD1. Germline lookup yields CDR1 MNHEY and CDR2 SVGAGI. CDR3 length: 14 residues. Unmatched junction bases numbered 7, after V lost 2 bases and J lost 9 bases.

This clonotype is labeled large. The gene calls are TRBV10-3 and TRBJ2-1; no clear D gene. Germline CDR1 ENHRY, CDR2 SYGVKD. With 1 base removed from V and 5 bases from J, the gap between germline ends came to 0 bases. This CDR3 has 11 amino acids. In DNA, the CDR3 is TGTGCCATCAGTGAGTACAATGAGCAGTTCTTC. It encodes CAISEYNEQFF.

This clonotype has at least ten counts. The V call is TRBV5-1, the J call TRBJ1-1; D gene unclear. This CDR3 has 15 residues. CDR1 and CDR2 (germline): SGHRS, YFSETQ. V lost 0 bases and J 1 base, leaving 10 bases between the germline ends. The CDR3: CASSLARGGNTEAFF. For the CDR3, the DNA is TGCGCCAGCAGCTTGGCGCGGGGAGGGAACACTGAAGCTTTCTTT.